The entry below gives a single T cell receptor (beta chain) sequence along with its context. The antigen remains undetermined. The record originates from a study of T cells after yellow fever vaccination. Using its own MiXCR run on the 5' RACE reads, TCRdb lists one record per CDR3 protein. The data show 500,000 to 650,000 distinct CDR3 sequences, with around 12% seen just once and about 15% held by the top ten. The CDR3 runs 15 residues. The junction had 14 bases not matched to a gene; V was cut back by 11 bases and J by 3 bases. CDR1 and CDR2 (germline): LNHDA, SQIVND (reference sequence). Study-wide results and limits: Although the secondary response was weaker, it peaked faster, at day 5 versus 15.

The specimen comprised PBMCs, sampled on the day of the yellow fever booster vaccination. The V gene is TRBV19, the J gene TRBJ2-5, with TRBD1 matching 8 bases. The source of this sequence is a man aged 30-40 years who received the YFV17D yellow fever vaccine. The CDR3 region is CACGGTGLWKETQYF. Here the CDR3 DNA reads TGTGCCTGTGGCGGGACAGGCCTTTGGAAAGAGACCCAGTACTTC.